This entry lists 2 T cell receptor beta chains sequenced from one sample in a study of OX40 agonist ivuxolimab in advanced cancers. TCRdb keeps only in-frame clones here, not all; method: immunoSEQ multiplex PCR. This table has over 65,000 clones, around 79% appearing once. The source was CD4+ or CD8+ T cells sorted from blood, collected in a trial of the OX40 agonist ivuxolimab. The receptors were sampled from an adult with an advanced solid tumor such as melanoma, head and neck, liver or kidney cancer.

The chain joins TRBV5-3 to TRBJ1-1; D uncertain. TRBV5-3 carries the ORF label, with uncertain function. CDR3 length: 13 amino acids. With 1 base removed from V and 1 base from J, the gap between germline ends came to 5 bases. The CDR3 region has the DNA TGTGCCAGAAGCTTGTACGGGAACACTGAAGCTTTCTTT. Translating gives CARSLYGNTEAFF.

This clone was seen more than once but under ten times. The rearrangement joins TRBV5-1 to TRBJ1-2; the match to TRBD1 covers 9 bases. Losses at the gene ends were 5 bases for V and 8 bases for J; bases not matched to a gene: 10. There are 14 residues in the CDR3. Germline V CDR1 and CDR2: SGHRS, YFSETQ. CDR3 region: CASRDGQGRDGYTF. CDR3 nucleotides: TGCGCCAGCAGAGATGGACAGGGGAGGGACGGCTACACCTTC. Using reference TRBV5-1 and TRBJ1-2 for the parts outside the CDR3, the full variable domain is KAGVTQTPRYLIKTRGQQVTLSCSPISGHRSVSWYQQTPGQGLQFLFEYFSETQRNKGNFPGRFSGRQFSNSRSEMNVSTLELGDSALYLCASRDGQGRDGYTFGSGTRLTVV.